One sample yielded the 3 T cell receptor beta chains listed below, sequenced in a study of human T cells and chemical hapten exposure (dated by TCRdb to the early 2020s). The library came from RACE. The sequencing machine was a NextSeq 500. TCRdb reprocessed the public reads (quality trimming at Q25 with fastp, clone calling with MiXCR) and kept in-frame beta chains. Each record represents a unique CDR3 protein, reported with the most common genes and DNA among its rows. The sample has some 180,000 distinct CDR3 sequences on record, 20% to 25% of them singletons. 2% to 2.5% of the sample is held by the ten biggest clonotypes. This specimen's time point label, interpreted: patch test 3, about 24 weeks after DPC sensitization. The meaning of the sample's treatment or condition label: therapeutic diphenylcyclopropenone sensitization with weekly scalp DPC. The specimen was whole blood, collected in connection with sensitization to the hapten diphenylcyclopropenone (DPC). Receptors were obtained from a middle-aged woman with alopecia areata. Some clones in this sample may be carry-over from other donors' samples.

The chain has TRBV6-5 and TRBJ1-6, with 10 bases identical to TRBD1. Looked up from germline, CDR1 is MNHEY and CDR2 is SVGAGI. J was trimmed by 10 bases and V by 3 bases; bases with no gene match: 12. The CDR3 is 17 amino acids. CDR3 residues: CASSYSGTGDLRSPLHF. In nucleotides, the CDR3 is TGTGCCAGCAGTTATTCCGGGACAGGGGACCTTAGATCACCCCTCCACTTT.

The chain links TRBV5-1 to TRBJ1-5; 10 bases match TRBD1. This CDR3 has 15 residues. The germline V gene has CDR1 SGHRS and CDR2 YFSETQ. The V gene end was trimmed by 2 bases and the J gene end by 3 bases; junction bases not matched to a gene: 2. CDR3 region: CASSFGQGDNQPQHF. The CDR3 DNA is TGCGCCAGCAGCTTCGGACAGGGGGACAATCAGCCCCAGCATTTT.

This clonotype was seen a few times. The V call is TRBV10-2, the J call TRBJ1-2; TRBD1 is a possible D gene (5 bases). Germline assignment: CDR1 WSHSY and CDR2 SAAADI. The V and J ends lost 5 bases and 7 bases respectively, with 14 bases between them. The CDR3 runs to 13 residues. The CDR3 DNA reads as TGCGCCAGCAGTCAGGGAGGCCGGCGTGGCTACACCTTC. This codes for CASSQGGRRGYTF.